These 23 T cell receptor beta chains originate from one sample sequenced in a study of neurological immune-mediated disorders. Via MiXCR, TCRdb re-called the 5' RACE reads, giving one row per CDR3 protein. The sample carries 70,000 to 90,000 distinct CDR3 sequences, more than 5% recorded once. Time point indicated: longitudinal time-point 2. The sequencing sample was made of PBMCs. The receptors stem from a woman between 55 and 75 years old with multiple sclerosis.

This clonotype was found many times. The chain joins TRBV7-9 to TRBJ1-5; no definite D call. The CDR3 totals 15 residues. The V gene's germline CDR1 is SEHNR and CDR2 FQNEAQ (reference sequence). V shed 1 base and J shed 0 bases, with 7 bases lying between them. CDR3 nucleotides: TGTGCCAGCAGCTTAGATCCTGGTAGCAATCAGCCCCAGCATTTT. This gives the protein CASSLDPGSNQPQHF.

In this sample, this clonotype turned up many times. The rearrangement links TRBV4-1 to TRBJ2-1, with D hard to call. CDR1 and CDR2 from the germline V gene are MGHRA and YSYEKL. V lost 3 bases, J lost 7 bases, and 19 bases lay in between. The CDR3 loop spans 16 amino acids. The CDR3 coding sequence is TGCGCCAGCAGCCATCCTCCGGGTCCCGCTCGGAATGAGCAGTTCTTC. This sequence encodes CASSHPPGPARNEQFF.

This clonotype was found many times. The chain combines TRBV5-1 with TRBJ2-2, with 7 bases aligning to TRBD1. The V and J ends lost 1 base and 2 bases, in that order; junction bases with no gene match: 8. This CDR3 contains 17 residues. Germline V gene data show CDR1 as SGHRS and CDR2 as YFSETQ. CDR3 sequence: CASSLTRTGDNTGELFF. The CDR3 DNA reads as TGCGCCAGCAGCTTGACCCGGACAGGAGATAACACCGGGGAGCTGTTTTTT.

This clonotype was found many times. V usage is TRBV20-1 and J usage is TRBJ2-5; D is unclear. This CDR3 has 11 residues. Trimming left V 4 bases short and J 0 bases short, with 3 bases between. Germline values: CDR1 DFQATT, CDR2 SNEGSKA (reference sequence). The CDR3 here is CSANNQETQYF. In DNA, the CDR3 is TGCAGTGCTAACAACCAAGAGACCCAGTACTTC.

This clonotype was seen ten or more times. CDR3 coding DNA: TGTGCCACCAGCAGAGAGGGCTATGCCTTCTTT. Protein: CATSREGYAFF. The V call is TRBV15, the J call TRBJ1-1; D unclear. Germline V gives CDR1 LNHNV, CDR2 YYDKDF (reference sequence). This CDR3 has 11 amino acids. V was clipped by 0 bases and J by 14 bases, with 10 bases between them.

This clonotype turned up a few times. The chain combines TRBV7-2 with TRBJ1-5; possibly TRBD1 for D (6 bases). Between the trimmed V and J ends, which lost 0 bases and 5 bases, there was a span of 8 bases. This CDR3 has 14 amino acids. Germline CDR1 reads SGHTA; CDR2 reads FQGNSA. The CDR3 region is CASSLADSDQPQHF. The CDR3 nucleotides are TGTGCCAGCAGCTTAGCGGACAGCGATCAGCCCCAGCATTTT.

The sample holds a few counts of this clonotype. V usage is TRBV5-5 and J usage is TRBJ1-1; D is possibly TRBD1 (5 bases). Trimming took 3 bases from V and 0 from J, leaving 12 bases between them. Germline CDR1 SGHKS, CDR2 YYEKEE (reference sequence). The CDR3 contains 15 residues. CDR3 residues: CASSYLRQMNTEAFF. The CDR3 nucleotides read TGTGCCAGCAGCTACCTACGACAGATGAACACTGAAGCTTTCTTT.

This clonotype was seen once. This may come from a read error, since a much larger clone is one base off. The V call is TRBV18, the J call TRBJ1-1, with a weak D call TRBD1 (6 bases). This CDR3 is 14 amino acids long. Germline V lookup: CDR1 KGHSH, CDR2 LQKENI. Written as DNA, the CDR3 is TGTGCCAGCTCATCACCAGGGGCAAACACTGAAGCCTTCTTT. Translation: CASSSPGANTEAFF. The full variable domain, in which reference TRBV18 and TRBJ1-1 provide the parts outside the CDR3, is NAGVMQNPRHLVRRRGQEARLRCSPMKGHSHVYWYRQLPEEGLKFMVYLQKENIIDESGMPKERFSAEFPKEGPSILRIQQVVRGDSAAYFCASSSPGANTEAFFGQGTRLTVV.

This clonotype was seen many times. The genes are TRBV6-1 and TRBJ2-7; no clear D. The germline CDR1 and CDR2 sequences are MNHNS and SASEGT. Trimming pared 5 bases from V and 4 bases from J, leaving 15 bases between. CDR3 length: 14 amino acids. Here the CDR3 DNA reads TGTGCCAGCAGTATTGGCAGGTTTGGGTACGAGCAGTACTTC. Residues: CASSIGRFGYEQYF.

This clonotype has a count of ten or more. The chain has TRBV5-1 and TRBJ2-1; 8 bases agree with TRBD1. The trim removed 4 bases at V and 8 bases at J, leaving 5 bases unmatched. Germline assignment: CDR1 SGHRS and CDR2 YFSETQ. The CDR3 runs to 13 residues. CDR3 sequence reads: CASSTDRGYEQFF. Here the CDR3 DNA reads TGCGCCAGCAGCACCGACAGGGGATATGAGCAGTTCTTC.

The sample holds many counts of this clonotype. The rearrangement links TRBV30 to TRBJ1-5; D remains ambiguous. Germline CDR1 reads GTSNPN; CDR2 reads SVGIG (reference sequence). This CDR3 comprises 13 residues. V lost 0 bases and J lost 4, with 7 bases in between. The CDR3 protein is CAWSVSENQPQHF. DNA of the CDR3: TGTGCCTGGAGTGTATCCGAGAATCAGCCCCAGCATTTT.

This clonotype was picked up a small number of times. CDR3 amino acids: CASSAGGASVQPQHF. CDR3 nucleotide sequence: TGTGCCAGCAGCGCAGGGGGGGCGAGCGTTCAGCCCCAGCATTTT. The chain is built from TRBV9 and TRBJ1-5, with 7 nucleotides matching TRBD1. CDR1 is SGDLS and CDR2 is YYNGEE in the germline V gene. The CDR3 consists of 15 residues. V lost 3 bases, J lost 6 bases, and 9 bases stayed unmatched. The whole variable domain, filled in from reference TRBV9 and TRBJ1-5, reads DSGVTQTPKHLITATGQRVTLRCSPRSGDLSVYWYQQSLDQGLQFLIQYYNGEERAKGNILERFSAQQFPDLHSELNLSSLELGDSALYFCASSAGGASVQPQHFGDGTRLSIL.

This clonotype appeared many times. The V gene is TRBV12-3 or TRBV12-4, the J gene TRBJ2-5, with 10 bases identical to TRBD1. Germline trimming cut 3 bases from V and 1 base from J; bases unmatched to any gene: 5. The CDR3 totals 16 residues. The CDR3 loop is CASSLGTGARQETQYF. In nucleotides, the CDR3 is TGTGCCAGCAGTTTGGGGACAGGGGCCCGCCAAGAGACCCAGTACTTC.

V and J are TRBV28 and TRBJ1-5; 7 nucleotides align to TRBD1. Germline CDR1 reads MDHEN; CDR2 reads SYDVKM. There are 15 residues in the CDR3. J lost 6 bases, V lost 3 bases, and 8 bases had no gene match. CDR3 coding DNA: TGTGCCAGCAGTTTTTCAGGGGGGGACGGTCAGCCCCAGCATTTT. It specifies CASSFSGGDGQPQHF.

The sample holds a few counts of this clonotype. The CDR3 loop reads CASSPPEAYEQYF. CDR3 nucleotides: TGTGCCAGCTCACCACCGGAAGCTTACGAGCAGTACTTC. The chain is built from TRBV18 and TRBJ2-7; D is uncertain. Germline loops: CDR1 KGHSH, CDR2 LQKENI. The CDR3 loop spans 13 amino acids. Trimming removed 0 bases at V and 4 bases at J, with 7 bases between.

As to this clonotype: This may come from a read error, since a much larger clone is one base off. V and J are TRBV29-1 and TRBJ2-7; D may correspond to TRBD1 or TRBD2 (7 bases each). The CDR3 totals 16 residues. V was clipped by 0 bases and J by 3 bases, with 18 bases between them. CDR1 and CDR2 from the germline V gene are SQVTM and ANQGSEA. CDR3 residues: CSVEEPRGGSNYEQYF. DNA for the CDR3: TGCAGCGTTGAAGAACCCAGGGGGGGGTCCAACTACGAGCAGTACTTC.

In this sample, this clonotype turned up many times. The rearrangement links TRBV7-6 to TRBJ2-3, with 8 bases identical to TRBD2. The J segment lost 6 bases and the V segment lost 0 bases, leaving 5 bases of the junction unmatched. CDR3 length: 15 residues. Germline CDR1 SGHVS, CDR2 FNYEAQ. The CDR3, as DNA: TGTGCCAGCAGCTTAGCCCCGACTAGCGTGGATACGCAGTATTTT. It encodes CASSLAPTSVDTQYF.

The table lists this clonotype with many counts. The chain is built from TRBV20-1 and TRBJ1-3; D not resolved. V lost 1 base, J lost 8 bases, and 6 bases lay in between. From germline, CDR1 is DFQATT and CDR2 SNEGSKA (reference sequence). The CDR3 sequence is 11 residues long. In nucleotides, the CDR3 is TGCAGTGCTAGAGTTGTGGACACCATATATTTT. It encodes CSARVVDTIYF.

This clonotype was detected many times. The chain uses TRBV20-1 and TRBJ2-7, with D tentatively TRBD2 (5 bases). The V end was cut by 0 bases, the J end by 4 bases, with 19 bases between. This CDR3 has 16 residues. The germline CDR1 and CDR2 sequences are DFQATT and SNEGSKA (reference sequence). As DNA, the CDR3 is TGCAGTGCTAGAGATCTCCTAGCCGATGCCCATTACGAGCAGTACTTC. Translation: CSARDLLADAHYEQYF.

This clonotype was counted ten times or more. The rearrangement links TRBV5-1 to TRBJ2-5; D is perhaps TRBD2 (5 bases). This CDR3 region has 13 residues. Germline lookup yields CDR1 SGHRS and CDR2 YFSETQ. Trimming removed 4 bases at V and 6 bases at J, with 13 bases between. The CDR3 sequence is CASSPEGSQTQYF. CDR3 DNA: TGCGCCAGCAGCCCTGAGGGCAGCCAGACCCAGTACTTC.

This clonotype was found many times. The rearrangement uses TRBV7-2 and TRBJ2-5, with a possible D match to TRBD2 (7 bases). The V end lost 0 bases, the J end lost 1 base, and 15 bases lay between the germline ends. The CDR3 contains 17 residues. CDR1 and CDR2 (germline): SGHTA, FQGNSA. CDR3 sequence: CASSLASGGGSQETQYF. CDR3 in DNA: TGTGCCAGCAGCTTAGCTTCGGGCGGGGGCTCCCAAGAGACCCAGTACTTC.

This clonotype was found many times. The J gene is TRBJ2-2, the V gene TRBV20-1; no clear D. The germline CDR1 and CDR2 sequences are DFQATT and SNEGSKA (reference sequence). This CDR3 spans 13 amino acids. Trimming pared 6 bases from V and 1 base from J, leaving 9 bases between. The CDR3 here is CSADRVNTGELFF. CDR3 nucleotides: TGCAGTGCCGACCGAGTGAACACCGGGGAGCTGTTTTTT.

This clonotype has ten or more counts. The CDR3 region has the DNA TGTGCCAGCAGCCCCGGGACAGGGAACTATGGCTACACCTTC. This codes for CASSPGTGNYGYTF. This sequence joins TRBV6-4 and TRBJ1-2, with TRBD1 matching over 9 bases. J lost 2 bases, V lost 6 bases, and 4 bases had no gene match. CDR1 and CDR2 from the germline V gene are MRHNA and SNTAGT. The CDR3 has 14 residues.